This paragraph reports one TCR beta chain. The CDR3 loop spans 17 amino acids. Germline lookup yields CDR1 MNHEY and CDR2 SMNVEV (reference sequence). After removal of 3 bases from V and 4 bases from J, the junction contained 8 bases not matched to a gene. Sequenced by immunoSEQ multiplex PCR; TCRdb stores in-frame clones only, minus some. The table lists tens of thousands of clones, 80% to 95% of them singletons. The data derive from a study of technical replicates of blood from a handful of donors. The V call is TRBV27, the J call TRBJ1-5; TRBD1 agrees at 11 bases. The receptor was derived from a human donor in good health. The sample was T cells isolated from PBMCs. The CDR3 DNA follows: TGTGCCAGCAGTTTCTTCGGGACAGGGGGTTTAAATCAGCCCCAGCATTTT. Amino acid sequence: CASSFFGTGGLNQPQHF.